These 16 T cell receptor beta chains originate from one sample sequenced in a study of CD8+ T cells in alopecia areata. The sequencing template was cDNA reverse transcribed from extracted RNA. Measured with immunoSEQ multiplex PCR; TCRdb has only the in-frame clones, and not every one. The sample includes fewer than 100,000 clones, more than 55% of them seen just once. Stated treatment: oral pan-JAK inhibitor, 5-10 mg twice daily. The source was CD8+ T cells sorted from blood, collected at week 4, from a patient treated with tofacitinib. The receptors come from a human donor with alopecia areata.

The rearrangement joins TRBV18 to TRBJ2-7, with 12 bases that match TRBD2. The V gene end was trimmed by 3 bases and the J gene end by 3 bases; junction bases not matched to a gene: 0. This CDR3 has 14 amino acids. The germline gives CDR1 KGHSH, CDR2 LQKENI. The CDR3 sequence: CASSPTSGGYEQYF. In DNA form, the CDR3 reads TGTGCCAGCTCACCGACTAGCGGGGGCTACGAGCAGTACTTC.

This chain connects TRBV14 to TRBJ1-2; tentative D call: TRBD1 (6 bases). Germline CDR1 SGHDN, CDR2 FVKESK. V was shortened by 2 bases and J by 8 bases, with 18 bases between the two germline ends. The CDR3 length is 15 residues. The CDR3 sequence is CASSQRAWGAGGYTF. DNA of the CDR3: TGTGCCAGCAGCCAACGGGCTTGGGGGGCAGGCGGCTACACCTTC.

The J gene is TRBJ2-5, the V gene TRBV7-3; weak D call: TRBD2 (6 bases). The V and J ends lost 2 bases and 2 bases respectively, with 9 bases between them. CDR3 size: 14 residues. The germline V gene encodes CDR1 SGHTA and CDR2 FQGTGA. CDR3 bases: TGTGCCAGCAGCTTATCGGCGGGGCAAGAGACCCAGTACTTC. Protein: CASSLSAGQETQYF.

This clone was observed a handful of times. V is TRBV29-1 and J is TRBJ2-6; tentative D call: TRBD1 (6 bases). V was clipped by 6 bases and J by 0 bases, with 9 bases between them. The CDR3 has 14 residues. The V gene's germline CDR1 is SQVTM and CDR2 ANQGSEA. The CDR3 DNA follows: TGCAGCGTGTGGACAGACTCTGGGGCCAACGTCCTGACTTTC. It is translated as CSVWTDSGANVLTF.

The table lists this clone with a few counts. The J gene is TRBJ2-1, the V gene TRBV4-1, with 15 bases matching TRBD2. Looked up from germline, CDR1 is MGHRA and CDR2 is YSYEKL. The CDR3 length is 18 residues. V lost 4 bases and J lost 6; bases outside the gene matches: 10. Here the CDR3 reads CASSPPGLAGGRSNEQFF. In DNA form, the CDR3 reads TGCGCCAGCAGCCCACCGGGACTAGCGGGGGGCCGGTCCAATGAGCAGTTCTTC.

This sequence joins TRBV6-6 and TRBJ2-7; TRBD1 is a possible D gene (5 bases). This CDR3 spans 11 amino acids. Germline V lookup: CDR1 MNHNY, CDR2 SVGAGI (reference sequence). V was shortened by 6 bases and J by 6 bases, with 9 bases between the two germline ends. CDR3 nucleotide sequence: TGTGCCAGCAGGCAGGGTCCCGAGCAGTACTTC. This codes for CASRQGPEQYF.

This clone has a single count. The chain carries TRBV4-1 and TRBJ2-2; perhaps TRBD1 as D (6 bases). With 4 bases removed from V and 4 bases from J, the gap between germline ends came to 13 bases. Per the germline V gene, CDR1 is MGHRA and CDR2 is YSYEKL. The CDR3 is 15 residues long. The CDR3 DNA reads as TGCGCCAGCAGCCCCCGAATGGGGGCCACCGGGGAGCTGTTTTTT. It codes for CASSPRMGATGELFF.

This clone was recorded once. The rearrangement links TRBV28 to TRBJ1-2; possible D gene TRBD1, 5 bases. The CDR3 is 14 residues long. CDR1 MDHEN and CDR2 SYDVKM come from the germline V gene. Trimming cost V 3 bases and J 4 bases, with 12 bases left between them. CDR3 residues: CASSFIQGVYGYTF. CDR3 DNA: TGTGCCAGCAGTTTCATTCAGGGAGTCTATGGCTACACCTTC.

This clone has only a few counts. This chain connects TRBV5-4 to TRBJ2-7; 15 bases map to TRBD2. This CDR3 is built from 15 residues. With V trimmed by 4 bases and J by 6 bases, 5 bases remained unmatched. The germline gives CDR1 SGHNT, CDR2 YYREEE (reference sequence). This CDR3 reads CASSAGLAGGTEQYF. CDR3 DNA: TGTGCCAGCAGCGCCGGACTAGCGGGAGGGACCGAGCAGTACTTC.

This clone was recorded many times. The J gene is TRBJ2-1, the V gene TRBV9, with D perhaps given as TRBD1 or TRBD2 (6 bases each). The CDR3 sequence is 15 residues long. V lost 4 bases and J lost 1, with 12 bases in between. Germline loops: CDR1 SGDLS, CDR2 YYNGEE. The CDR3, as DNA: TGTGCCAGCAGCCCGGAGGGGGTTTCCTACAATGAGCAGTTCTTC. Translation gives CASSPEGVSYNEQFF.

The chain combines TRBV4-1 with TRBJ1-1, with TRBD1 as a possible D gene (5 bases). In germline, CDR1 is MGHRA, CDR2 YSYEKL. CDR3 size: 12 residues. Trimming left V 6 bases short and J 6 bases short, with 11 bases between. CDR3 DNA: TGCGCCAGCAGGGGGCAGGGCCCTGAAGCTTTCTTT. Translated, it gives CASRGQGPEAFF.

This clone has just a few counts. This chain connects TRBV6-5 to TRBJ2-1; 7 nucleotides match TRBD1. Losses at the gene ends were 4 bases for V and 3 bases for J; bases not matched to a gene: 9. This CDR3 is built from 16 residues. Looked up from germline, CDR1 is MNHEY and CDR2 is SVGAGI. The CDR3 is CASSFTLRDSYNEQFF. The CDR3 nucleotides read TGTGCCAGCAGTTTCACCCTCCGGGACAGCTACAATGAGCAGTTCTTC.

For the CDR3, the DNA is TGTGCCAGCAGCTATCCGAACCAGCCCCAGCATTTT. Its translation: CASSYPNQPQHF. The V gene is TRBV7-9, the J gene TRBJ1-5, with D uncertain. Germline-derived CDR1 and CDR2 are SEHNR and FQNEAQ (reference sequence). This CDR3 region has 12 residues. Trimming removed 4 bases at V and 7 bases at J, with 8 bases between. The full variable domain, rest sourced from reference TRBV7-9 and TRBJ1-5, is DTGVSQNPRHKITKRGQNVTFRCDPISEHNRLYWYRQTLGQGPEFLTYFQNEAQLEKSRLLSDRFSAERPKGSFSTLEIQRTEQGDSAMYLCASSYPNQPQHFGDGTRLSIL.

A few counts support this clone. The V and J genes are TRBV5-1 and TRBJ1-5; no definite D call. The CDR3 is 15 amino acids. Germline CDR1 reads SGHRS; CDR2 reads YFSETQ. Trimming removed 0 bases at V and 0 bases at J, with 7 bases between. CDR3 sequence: CASSLDGNSNQPQHF. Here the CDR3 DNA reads TGCGCCAGCAGCTTGGACGGCAATAGCAATCAGCCCCAGCATTTT.

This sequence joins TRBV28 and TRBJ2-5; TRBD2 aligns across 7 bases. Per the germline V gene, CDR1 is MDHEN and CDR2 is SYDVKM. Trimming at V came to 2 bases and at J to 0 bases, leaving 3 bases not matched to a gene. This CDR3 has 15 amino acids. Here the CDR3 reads CASSLELADQETQYF. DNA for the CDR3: TGTGCCAGCAGTTTAGAGCTAGCGGACCAAGAGACCCAGTACTTC.

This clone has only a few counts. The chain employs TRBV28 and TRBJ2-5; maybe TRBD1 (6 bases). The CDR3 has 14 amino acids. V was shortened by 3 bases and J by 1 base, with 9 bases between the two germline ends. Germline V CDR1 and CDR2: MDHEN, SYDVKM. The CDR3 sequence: CASSFPDSQETQYF. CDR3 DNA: TGTGCCAGCAGTTTTCCGGACAGCCAAGAGACCCAGTACTTC. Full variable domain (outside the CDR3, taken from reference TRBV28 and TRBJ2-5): DVKVTQSSRYLVKRTGEKVFLECVQDMDHENMFWYRQDPGLGLRLIYFSYDVKMKEKGDIPEGYSVSREKKERFSLILESASTNQTSMYLCASSFPDSQETQYFGPGTRLLVL.